The 30 T cell receptor beta chains given below trace back to one sample, sequenced in a study of cytomegalovirus exposure and HLA in healthy donors. Use of 60 Vbeta and 13 Jbeta primers characterized the PCR. This table comes from immunoSEQ multiplex PCR, and its TCRdb copy is limited to in-frame clones, with some not included. Among about 160,000 clones listed, 75% were seen once. Sequenced material: PBMCs. The receptors here all came from a woman in her forties or fifties in good health and CMV-seropositive.

The rearrangement joins TRBV30 to TRBJ2-1, with a tentative D call TRBD2 (6 bases). The CDR3 has 13 amino acids. Per germline, CDR1 GTSNPN and CDR2 SVGIG (reference sequence). The V gene lost 5 bases and the J gene lost 4 bases, with 12 bases spanning the gap. CDR3 in amino acids: CAWAGQKYNEQFF. The CDR3 DNA reads TGTGCCTGGGCGGGGCAGAAATACAATGAGCAGTTCTTC. Drawing the rest from reference TRBV30 and TRBJ2-1, the complete variable domain is SQTIHQWPATLVQPVGSPLSLECTVEGTSNPNLYWYRQAAGRGLQLLFYSVGIGQISSEVPQNLSASRPQDRQFILSSKKLLLSDSGFYLCAWAGQKYNEQFFGPGTRLTVL.

This chain uses TRBV2 with TRBJ1-4; no clear D. V lost 6 bases and J lost 8, with 16 bases in between. Germline V gene lookup returns CDR1 SNHLY and CDR2 FYNNEI. This CDR3 comprises 14 residues. CDR3 region: CASSDPWGEEKLFF. CDR3 DNA sequence: TGTGCCAGCAGCGACCCCTGGGGAGAAGAAAAACTGTTTTTT. Full variable domain (missing parts from reference TRBV2 and TRBJ1-4): EPEVTQTPSHQVTQMGQEVILRCVPISNHLYFYWYRQILGQKVEFLVSFYNNEISEKSEIFDDQFSVERPDGSNFTLKIRSTKLEDSAMYFCASSDPWGEEKLFFGSGTQLSVL.

This clone was observed a handful of times. The CDR3 nucleotides are TGTGCCAGCAGTGACTTCAGGGGCCACCAAGAGACCCAGTACTTC. It encodes CASSDFRGHQETQYF. The chain joins TRBV25-1 to TRBJ2-5; the D gene is possibly TRBD1 (6 bases). V was pared by 3 bases and J by 0 bases, with 11 bases between. Looked up from germline, CDR1 is MGHDK and CDR2 is SYGVNS. The CDR3 has 15 residues.

This chain uses TRBV5-4 with TRBJ2-2; the match to TRBD2 covers 10 bases. CDR1 is SGHNT and CDR2 is YYREEE in the germline V gene (reference sequence). This CDR3 is 17 amino acids long. Germline trimming cut 5 bases from V and 2 bases from J; bases unmatched to any gene: 9. CDR3 protein: CASRADIAGGNTGELFF. In nucleotides, the CDR3 is TGTGCCAGCAGGGCCGACATAGCGGGGGGAAACACCGGGGAGCTGTTTTTT.

The rearrangement uses TRBV7-9 and TRBJ2-7; 10 bases align to TRBD2. V gave up 6 bases and J gave up 3 bases; unmatched junction bases: 11. From germline, CDR1 is SEHNR and CDR2 FQNEAQ (reference sequence). The CDR3 sequence is 16 residues long. CDR3 residues: CASRLAGSAAGYEQYF. As DNA, the CDR3 is TGTGCCAGCAGACTAGCGGGGTCGGCAGCCGGCTACGAGCAGTACTTC.

The V and J genes are TRBV5-1 and TRBJ1-1, with D possibly matching TRBD1 (5 bases). The length of the CDR3 is 13 residues. Germline V lookup: CDR1 SGHRS, CDR2 YFSETQ. V was pared by 1 base and J by 3 bases, with 7 bases between. The CDR3 coding sequence is TGCGCCAGCAGCTTGTGGGACTACACTGAAGCTTTCTTT. Translating it yields CASSLWDYTEAFF.

This chain connects TRBV19 to TRBJ1-4; no clear D gene. Germline CDR1 LNHDA, CDR2 SQIVND (reference sequence). The CDR3 contains 15 residues. V lost 4 bases to trimming and J lost 10 bases, with 19 bases between them. The CDR3 DNA sequence: TGTGCCAGTAGTACTCGGGTCCTGGATGGTGGAAAACTGTTTTTT. Its protein product is CASSTRVLDGGKLFF.

This clone was recorded once. The DNA of the CDR3 is TGCGCCAGCAGCCAAGCCGCGGGACAGATCTACGAGCAGTACTTC. Protein product: CASSQAAGQIYEQYF. The chain has TRBV4-1 and TRBJ2-7, with D possibly TRBD1 on 7 matching bases. Trimming left V 1 base short and J 3 bases short, with 13 bases between. CDR1 is MGHRA, CDR2 YSYEKL, per germline. CDR3 length: 15 residues.

The V and J genes are TRBV29-1 and TRBJ2-1, with D unresolved. Germline CDR1 and CDR2: SQVTM and ANQGSEA. The V end lost 4 bases, the J end lost 8 bases, and 15 bases lay between the germline ends. The CDR3 runs 13 residues. The CDR3 coding sequence is TGCAGCGTTGTGCTAGAATCCTGGGATGAGCAGTTCTTC. Protein: CSVVLESWDEQFF.

This clone was found once. The chain uses TRBV29-1 and TRBJ2-1, with D maybe TRBD2 (6 bases). Trimming pared 6 bases from V and 4 bases from J, leaving 10 bases between. Germline CDR1 reads SQVTM; CDR2 reads ANQGSEA. This CDR3 comprises 12 residues. The CDR3 protein is CSVGGGYNEQFF. The CDR3 DNA sequence: TGCAGCGTGGGGGGTGGTTACAATGAGCAGTTCTTC.

This chain joins TRBV19 and TRBJ1-4, with 8 bases aligning to TRBD1. The CDR3 runs to 18 residues. Germline V lookup: CDR1 LNHDA, CDR2 SQIVND (reference sequence). The V gene end was trimmed by 6 bases and the J gene end by 2 bases; junction bases not matched to a gene: 14. This CDR3 reads CASREQTGVSRTNEKLFF. In nucleotides, the CDR3 is TGTGCCAGTAGGGAACAGACAGGGGTCAGTCGGACTAATGAAAAACTGTTTTTT. Together with reference TRBV19 and TRBJ1-4, the CDR3 gives the full variable domain: DGGITQSPKYLFRKEGQNVTLSCEQNLNHDAMYWYRQDPGQGLRLIYYSQIVNDFQKGDIAEGYSVSREKKESFPLTVTSAQKNPTAFYLCASREQTGVSRTNEKLFFGSGTQLSVL.

V is TRBV2 and J is TRBJ1-4, with no clear D. The V and J ends lost 6 bases and 5 bases respectively, with 10 bases between them. The CDR3 contains 13 residues. The germline gives CDR1 SNHLY, CDR2 FYNNEI. For the CDR3, the DNA is TGTGCCAGCAGATCGGGGATGAATGAAAAACTGTTTTTT. Translating it yields CASRSGMNEKLFF.

The CDR3 sequence: CASSMTAVHEQYF. CDR3 DNA: TGTGCCAGTAGTATGACGGCGGTCCACGAGCAGTACTTC. The chain uses TRBV19 and TRBJ2-7, with D uncertain. Germline V lookup: CDR1 LNHDA, CDR2 SQIVND (reference sequence). Trimming pared 3 bases from V and 5 bases from J, leaving 11 bases between. The CDR3 extends over 13 amino acids.

The rearrangement links TRBV30 to TRBJ1-2, with a possible D match to TRBD1 (5 bases). This CDR3 has 13 amino acids. Deletions cut 8 bases from V and 0 bases from J, with 13 bases between. The germline CDR1 and CDR2 sequences are GTSNPN and SVGIG (reference sequence). This chain's CDR3 is CAGGEGANYGYTF. CDR3 nucleotide sequence: TGTGCCGGAGGGGAAGGGGCTAACTATGGCTACACCTTC.

Note on this clone: The same CDR3 can be traced to other DNA sequences in this sample. The chain links TRBV5-1 to TRBJ2-5, with TRBD1 matching over 8 bases. This CDR3 has 14 residues. Germline trimming cut 4 bases from V and 4 bases from J; bases unmatched to any gene: 6. Germline CDR1 is SGHRS and CDR2 is YFSETQ. The CDR3 nucleotides read TGCGCCAGCAGCCTGGGGACAGGCCGAGAGACCCAGTACTTC. As protein: CASSLGTGRETQYF.

The V call is TRBV28, the J call TRBJ1-3; D unresolved. CDR1 is MDHEN and CDR2 is SYDVKM in the germline V gene. The length of the CDR3 is 14 residues. V lost 2 bases, J lost 2 bases, and 7 bases lay in between. The CDR3 sequence: CASSLSPTGNTIYF. CDR3 DNA: TGTGCCAGCAGTTTAAGTCCTACTGGAAACACCATATATTTT.

In regard to this clone: The sample contains more than one DNA sequence encoding this CDR3. This chain joins TRBV5-1 and TRBJ1-1, with 8 bases matching TRBD1. The CDR3 runs 14 residues. CDR1 and CDR2 from the germline V gene are SGHRS and YFSETQ. The V and J ends lost 3 bases and 5 bases, in that order; junction bases with no gene match: 6. In nucleotides, the CDR3 is TGCGCCAGCAGCTCACAGGGGGGCGAGACTGAAGCTTTCTTT. Translated, it gives CASSSQGGETEAFF.

This chain connects TRBV5-6 to TRBJ1-3; TRBD1 might be the D (6 bases). The CDR3 contains 13 residues. Trimming cost V 9 bases and J 0 bases, with 10 bases left between them. Germline V lookup: CDR1 SGHDT, CDR2 YYEEEE. In DNA, the CDR3 is TGTGCCACACAACAGGGCTCTGGAAACACCATATATTTT. This sequence encodes CATQQGSGNTIYF.

CDR3 nucleotide sequence: TGCAGCGCAACCCAGGGGGACCAAGAGACCCAGTACTTC. It yields the protein CSATQGDQETQYF. The gene calls are TRBV29-1 and TRBJ2-5, with 7 bases lining up with TRBD1. From germline, CDR1 is SQVTM and CDR2 ANQGSEA. With 7 bases clipped from V and 0 bases from J, the junction kept 5 bases outside the gene matches. CDR3 length: 13 amino acids. The full variable domain, with the rest looked up from reference TRBV29-1 and TRBJ2-5, is SAVISQKPSRDICQRGTSLTIQCQVDSQVTMMFWYRQQPGQSLTLIATANQGSEATYESGFVIDKFPISRPNLTFSTLTVSNMSPEDSSIYLCSATQGDQETQYFGPGTRLLVL.

V gene TRBV20-1 combines with J gene TRBJ1-1; D may be TRBD1 (6 bases). The length of the CDR3 is 11 residues. The germline CDR1 and CDR2 sequences are DFQATT and SNEGSKA (reference sequence). Trimming stripped 5 bases from V and 10 bases from J, with 14 bases between. CDR3 loop: CSAPAAGVAFF. In DNA form, the CDR3 reads TGCAGTGCTCCCGCAGCAGGGGTAGCTTTCTTT.

This sequence joins TRBV20-1 and TRBJ2-7, with 7 bases aligning to TRBD1. Unmatched junction bases numbered 2, after V lost 6 bases and J lost 3 bases. Germline CDR1 DFQATT, CDR2 SNEGSKA (reference sequence). CDR3 length: 11 residues. In DNA, the CDR3 is TGCAGTGCCCAGGGGGTCTACGAGCAGTACTTC. As protein: CSAQGVYEQYF.

The CDR3 coding sequence is TGTGCCAGCAGAGATGGACAGGGCGGTGGCACCATATATTTT. It is translated as CASRDGQGGGTIYF. The chain links TRBV9 to TRBJ1-3; TRBD1 aligns across 8 bases. The CDR3 length is 14 residues. Germline V gene lookup returns CDR1 SGDLS and CDR2 YYNGEE. With 5 bases clipped from V and 9 bases from J, the junction kept 10 bases outside the gene matches. The full variable domain, its missing parts supplied by reference TRBV9 and TRBJ1-3, is DSGVTQTPKHLITATGQRVTLRCSPRSGDLSVYWYQQSLDQGLQFLIQYYNGEERAKGNILERFSAQQFPDLHSELNLSSLELGDSALYFCASRDGQGGGTIYFGEGSWLTVV.

The V and J genes are TRBV5-4 and TRBJ2-2, with D uncertain. Germline values: CDR1 SGHNT, CDR2 YYREEE (reference sequence). The V end was cut by 2 bases, the J end by 7 bases, with 9 bases between. The CDR3 has 13 amino acids. The CDR3 loop reads CASSLPPSGELFF. The CDR3 DNA reads TGTGCCAGCAGCTTACCTCCTAGCGGGGAGCTGTTTTTT.

The chain employs TRBV13 and TRBJ2-3; the match to TRBD1 covers 10 bases. Trimming cost V 5 bases and J 5 bases; bases outside gene matches: 7. The CDR3 spans 15 residues. Germline V gene sequence: CDR1 PRHDT, CDR2 FYEKMQ (reference sequence). The DNA for the CDR3 is TGTGCCAGCAGCCCCAACGGACAGGGGGAAGATACGCAGTATTTT. This codes for CASSPNGQGEDTQYF.

The V and J genes are TRBV10-2 and TRBJ2-3; D is unclear. The CDR3 is made up of 12 amino acids. V lost 8 bases to trimming and J lost 1 base, with 7 bases between them. The V gene's germline CDR1 is WSHSY and CDR2 SAAADI. The CDR3 region has the DNA TGCGCCAGCGGGCAGGGCACAGATACGCAGTATTTT. Its translation is CASGQGTDTQYF.

The chain couples TRBV5-1 to TRBJ2-2; TRBD1 matches 8 bases. The junction had 9 bases not matched to a gene; V was cut back by 4 bases and J by 1 base. The CDR3 spans 17 residues. Germline loops: CDR1 SGHRS, CDR2 YFSETQ. The CDR3 reads CASSRVQGAQNTGELFF. CDR3 nucleotide sequence: TGCGCCAGCAGCAGGGTGCAGGGGGCACAGAACACCGGGGAGCTGTTTTTT.

The rearrangement uses TRBV4-1 and TRBJ1-3; 8 positions agree with TRBD1. This CDR3 spans 18 amino acids. The V and J ends lost 1 base and 0 bases, in that order; junction bases with no gene match: 8. CDR1 and CDR2 from the germline V gene are MGHRA and YSYEKL. The CDR3 protein is CASSQGGQDTSSGNTIYF. DNA for the CDR3: TGCGCCAGCAGCCAAGGGGGACAGGATACGAGCTCTGGAAACACCATATATTTT.

The V gene is TRBV5-1, the J gene TRBJ2-7; TRBD1 aligns across 9 bases. This CDR3 has 14 residues. The germline V gene encodes CDR1 SGHRS and CDR2 YFSETQ. V gave up 3 bases and J gave up 0 bases; unmatched junction bases: 1. The CDR3 DNA sequence: TGCGCCAGCAGCTCGACAGGGGGCTCCTACGAGCAGTACTTC. As protein: CASSSTGGSYEQYF.

This clone was observed a single time. The chain carries TRBV5-1 and TRBJ1-5; D remains ambiguous. The CDR3 has 15 amino acids. The ends were cut back, 0 bases at V and 2 bases at J, with 9 bases in the middle. In germline, CDR1 is SGHRS, CDR2 YFSETQ. The CDR3 reads CASSLGPEGNQPQHF. CDR3 sequence (DNA): TGCGCCAGCAGCTTGGGCCCTGAGGGCAATCAGCCCCAGCATTTT. Full variable domain (missing parts from reference TRBV5-1 and TRBJ1-5): KAGVTQTPRYLIKTRGQQVTLSCSPISGHRSVSWYQQTPGQGLQFLFEYFSETQRNKGNFPGRFSGRQFSNSRSEMNVSTLELGDSALYLCASSLGPEGNQPQHFGDGTRLSIL.

The chain has TRBV5-4 and TRBJ1-2; 10 bases match TRBD1. Trimming cost V 3 bases and J 8 bases; bases outside gene matches: 4. CDR3 length equals 13 residues. Per the germline V gene, CDR1 is SGHNT and CDR2 is YYREEE (reference sequence). Here the CDR3 DNA reads TGTGCCAGCAGCTCCGGGACAGGGGACGGCTACACCTTC. Its protein is CASSSGTGDGYTF.